Here is one T cell receptor (beta chain) with its context. No antigen is known for it. No much larger clone is present one base from it, and per-base qualities are unavailable. This sample stems from a study of cytomegalovirus exposure and HLA in healthy donors (dated by TCRdb to about 2017). The study in broad terms: An earlier analysis of 587 of the donors reported 250 to 300 Gb of sequence data and 100 million to 140 million unique TCR beta sequences from some 180 million T cells. An early release covering more than 500 HLA-typed donors comprised about 300 gigabases of sequencing data and around 86 million unique TCR sequences. The genetic ancestry cluster associated with self-reported Caucasian donors included about four fifths of the roughly 410 genotyped donors. The study aimed to test whether cataloging public T cell receptors could reveal signatures of past pathogen exposure. The study profiled the T cell repertoires of fewer than 850 subjects by immunosequencing and related them to cytomegalovirus serostatus. Along with the approximately 620-subject first cohort, a separate validation cohort of roughly 110 different subjects was used. High-throughput TCR immunosequencing, statistical association of individual TCRs with disease status, and machine learning were combined to predict cytomegalovirus infection status. To study patterns of TCR occurrence, a later analysis re-analyzed previously published TCR beta repertoires from 550 to 800 donors and added high-resolution HLA genotyping. In the later analysis, no new phenotypic data were used to find candidate immune exposures; instead, reliance was placed on TCR beta sequences and their occurrence across donors. In an earlier analysis of 587 of the donors, high-throughput TCR beta sequencing was used to judge whether each TCR beta V gene segment behaved as functional or pseudogenic. Donor age, sex, ethnicity and CMV serostatus were compiled together with the repertoire data. A later genetic analysis used genome-wide SNP genotypes for about 60% of the roughly 700 donors, treating that subset as a discovery cohort. Every repertoire in the discovery cohort had been generated on one and the same sequencing platform. Class I and class II HLA loci were covered by the typing at four-digit resolution. The number of typed donors differed by locus: roughly 629-640 for A, B, C, DRB1 and DQB1; 500 to 550 for DQA1; roughly 600 for DPA1; and about 470 for DPB1. Roughly 5 DR-DQ haplotypes were handled as single units for association and clustering, since linkage in the cohort was strong. Among some 410 genotyped donors of the cohort, an average of around 240,000 unique TCR beta nucleotide sequences was sequenced per donor, of which roughly 17% were non-productive. The study at large found these results: A later analysis found that TCR association rates varied across HLA loci, with DRB1 alleles showing the most associated TCRs and HLA-C alleles the fewest. The study gave a list of more than 150 TCR beta chains associated with cytomegalovirus. Compared with the roughly 710-donor mean, donors in an Asian-associated ancestry cluster had fewer N-insertions in productive TCRs, according to a later genetic analysis. CMV serostatus was the only immune exposure information available for the cohort. A cluster of highly shared sequence variants was judged likely to be a technical artifact of the sequencing pipeline. Because HLA typing was unavailable for some donors at each locus, only the typed subset was used in association tests. Linkage disequilibrium might explain the correlated functional status among segregating V segments, but an unknown experimental factor could not be ruled out. When HLA alleles, especially DR and DQ, strongly co-occurred, attributing TCR associations to individual alleles was difficult. The classifier was reported to diagnose cytomegalovirus status with high specificity and sensitivity in both the original cohort and the validation cohort. In an earlier analysis of approximately 590 of the donors, most TCR beta V segments appeared in productive rearrangements about 87% or about 30% of the time, broadly matching IMGT annotations. Most CMV-associated TCR beta chains appeared to be HLA-restricted in a later analysis, and the HLA associations seemed to be driven largely by CMV exposure. According to the authors, the approach could potentially be generalized to other disease states and immunological phenotypes. In a later analysis, several top co-occurrence clusters were reported to appear linked to parvovirus B19, influenza, CMV and Epstein-Barr virus. A further reported finding was that TCR beta sequences accurately predicted the HLA-A and HLA-B alleles for most subjects in the first cohort. While some public TCRs were present in many individuals, most TCR sequences turned up only very rarely across donors. A later analysis associated approximately 17,000 TCR beta sequences with specific HLA alleles at a false discovery rate of 0.05. Roughly uniform sequencing depth across donors was assumed in presence/absence analyses, although this assumption may not hold. A later genetic analysis associated a missense DCLRE1C variant with V-gene and J-gene trimming of TCR beta chains, and an independent cohort replicated the association. Approximately 16 rarely observed V segments, including chromosome 9 orphons, were excluded from the earlier analysis of just under 600 of the donors because counts were too low. Some IMGT-functional V segments, including TRBV6-2 and TRBV6-3, could not be told apart with the 87-base-pair reads, so those segments were excluded. This cohort had only TCR beta chains sequenced, and the lack of alpha or paired-chain data limited which features could be detected. In a later analysis, HLA-associated TCR beta chains showed more clonal expansion and lower generation probabilities than non-associated chains that were equally common. Three of the identified cytomegalovirus-associated TCR beta chains were confirmed in vitro to be specific for cytomegalovirus antigens.

To prepare the library, the immunoSEQ multiplex PCR assay was applied. A mixture of 60 forward primers for TCR Vbeta segments and 13 reverse primers for TCR Jbeta segments was used in the multiplex PCR. Amplification of the CDR3 region of rearranged TCR beta genes was performed with a multiplex PCR assay on genomic DNA. The amplified TCR beta libraries were sequenced on the Illumina HiSeq System as 87-base-pair reads. The published analysis was carried out like this. In a later analysis, approximately 74 million unique TCR beta chains were counted across the roughly 610 repertoires, and roughly 11 million of these chains were shared by at least two donors. Raw reads were error-corrected and collapsed into unique sequences by a nearest-neighbor algorithm in which closely related sequences were merged to remove PCR and sequencing errors. To assign V, D and J gene segments, CDR3 sequences were aligned to IMGT reference sequences. For a sequence to be retained, at least a six-nucleotide match to both a V gene segment and a J gene segment was required. Rearrangements were called productive when the CDR3 lacked stop codons and stayed in frame with V and J; all others were non-productive. CDR3 was defined according to IMGT convention as the region running from the second conserved V-encoded cysteine to the conserved J-encoded phenylalanine. The earlier analysis of about 570 of the donors excluded any sequence lacking an unambiguous match to a single V gene segment. An earlier analysis of fewer than 650 of the donors classified V segments as functional when productive rearrangements were above 56.7% and as segregating when the standard deviation between donors was above 5%. To diagnose cytomegalovirus status from the catalog of TCR beta chain sequences, a statistical classification framework was built. V and J gene assignment, in a later analysis, came from comparing TCR nucleotide sequences with IMGT/GENE-DB human TR gene sequences. A later analysis assigned CDR3 sequences and most-parsimonious VDJ recombination scenarios with the TCRdist pipeline. In a later analysis, every TCR beta chain was defined by the combination of its CDR3 amino acid sequence and its V-gene family, and reads without a unique V-gene family were dropped. A later analysis removed 450 to 600 highly shared, low-generation-probability nucleotide sequences to deal with suspected cross-contamination and a sequencing artifact. In a later analysis, a clonal expansion index was calculated for each public chain from normalized within-repertoire ranks of inferred template counts. In a later analysis, generation probabilities were computed with a VDJ recombination model fitted to out-of-frame rearrangements, and the resulting probabilities were checked against IGoR. Hypergeometric tests were used in a later analysis to score TCR-TCR, TCR-HLA and TCR-CMV co-occurrence, with a repertoire-size bias correction applied to the TCR pairs. A later analysis estimated false discovery rates by permuting HLA or CMV assignments 20 times. In a later analysis, co-occurring TCRs were grouped using DBSCAN, and TCRdist sequence similarity was added for clustering within HLA-allele-positive subsets. Repertoires with fewer than 30,000 or more than 120,000 public chains were left out of co-occurrence clustering, as were four to six repertoires with anomalous nucleotide sharing. This immuneACCESS table, as held by TCRdb, lists in-frame sequences with V and J called but not all clones. Of the missing ones, under half trace to an unresolved V gene in checked studies; the others have no known cause. V and J calls plus clone size are reproduced from that table; the DNA served to infer D and trimming. Counted in this sample were roughly 170,000 clones; roughly four fifths of them appeared once. The ten most abundant clones make up about 0.69% of the sample.

The CDR3, cysteine through phenylalanine, is 16 amino acids long. The read is trimmed to its CDR3 DNA, 48 bases read in frame from base 1. Germline trimming: 3 bases from V, 4 bases from J; junction bases outside gene matches: 5. According to the germline V gene, CDR1 reads SGHTA and CDR2 reads FQGNSA. In total, 630 or so healthy bone marrow donors made up the cohort. Cohort members were all nominally healthy when sampled, although unrecorded immune exposures were likely present. The donor was CMV seronegative and belonged to the group of 320 or so seronegative cohort members. Each donor provided a peripheral blood sample, and peripheral blood mononuclear cells were used for TCR beta sequencing. The Qiagen DNeasy Blood Extraction Kit was used to extract genomic DNA from the blood cell samples.

The sequence is built from TRBV7-2 and TRBJ2-5, with TRBD2 identical over 13 junction bases. Sequencing was done on a sample of PBMCs. The source is a female donor in good health and CMV-seronegative. The DNA sequence reads TGTGCCAGCAGCTTGCAGGGACTAGCGGGAACAGAGACCCAGTACTTC. Its coded protein is CASSLQGLAGTETQYF. The reference TRBV7-2 and TRBJ2-5 proteins fill in what lies around the CDR3, so the full variable domain reads GAGVSQSPSNKVTEKGKDVELRCDPISGHTALYWYRQSLGQGLEFLIYFQGNSAPDKSGLPSDRFSAERTGGSVSTLTIQRTQQEDSAVYLCASSLQGLAGTETQYFGPGTRLLVL.